This T cell receptor (beta chain) was recorded in a study of blood T cells in healthy people across ages. The CDR3 is made up of 13 amino acids. Germline V CDR1 and CDR2: SGHKS, YYEKEE (reference sequence). V was shortened by 1 base and J by 6 bases, with 8 bases between the two germline ends. This clonotype was observed many times. It was with a sample-barcoded 5' primer and a J-beta primer mix that a second PCR of about 6 to 12 cycles was run. MiXCR, run by TCRdb on the 5' RACE reads, gives a single entry per CDR3 protein. This table has approximately 800,000 distinct CDR3 sequences, about 37% appearing once.

V is TRBV5-5 and J is TRBJ2-1; weak D call: TRBD2 (7 bases). This TCR was sampled from a man aged 18 to 29 in good health. The sample was blood. CDR3 nucleotides: TGTGCCAGCAGCTTGCGGGGGGCCAATGAGCAGTTCTTC. Residues: CASSLRGANEQFF.